The rows below give T cell receptor beta chains drawn from one sample of a study of shared clonotypes between healthy human individuals. Assay used: immunoSEQ multiplex PCR; TCRdb lists only in-frame clones, some missing. This sample yields under 600,000 clones, of which about 98% are seen a single time; 0.25% to 0.35% belongs to the top ten. The specimen sequenced was naive CD8+ T cells sorted from blood. Every receptor here comes from a man aged 30 to 45 in good health. CDR3s include the opening cysteine and the closing phenylalanine or tryptophan. A D gene is named only where the DNA matches it firmly.

>-|TRBJ1-2|TRBV27|12
CASKQANYGYTF
>TRBD2|TRBJ2-7|TRBV11-2|17
CASSLAGGPGGYYEQYF
>TRBD1|TRBJ1-1|TRBV7-9|14
CASSLLGQGTEAFF
>-|TRBJ1-2|TRBV7-6|13
CASSLGTAYGYTF
>TRBD2|TRBJ2-1|TRBV5-4|18
CASSIDIISGFTDNEQFF
>-|TRBJ2-1|TRBV5-6|14
CASSFGPRANEQFF
>TRBD1|TRBJ2-6|TRBV7-9|18
CASSSTGDQRPGANVLTF
>-|TRBJ2-7|TRBV29-1|12
CSVSDTPYEQYF
>-|TRBJ2-7|TRBV5-1|14
CASRRERSSYEQYF
>-|TRBJ1-1|TRBV13|11
CASSLVSEAFF
>-|TRBJ2-7|TRBV7-9|11
CASSFSYEQYF
>-|TRBJ2-3|TRBV12-2|19
CASRTQPGLAGGPGDTQYF
>-|TRBJ2-7|TRBV27|13
CASSLEGSYEQYF
>TRBD1|TRBJ1-5|TRBV10-2|15
CASSSTGGADQPQHF
>-|TRBJ2-7|TRBV27|15
CASSPLLASTYEQYF
>-|TRBJ2-7|TRBV5-5|15
CASSLAYGSSYEQYF
>-|TRBJ2-5|TRBV14|14
CASSQEPRQETQYF
>-|TRBJ1-1|TRBV27|15
CASSLIAVLNTEAFF
>-|TRBJ2-5|TRBV9|12
CASNQGGETQYF
>-|TRBJ2-3|TRBV7-2|16
CASSPITRGSTDTQYF
>-|TRBJ1-4|TRBV6-5|15
CASSYLGGQDEKLFF
>TRBD1|TRBJ1-2|TRBV28|14
CASSTLDRADGYTF
>-|TRBJ2-1|TRBV21-1|15
CASSKVGATYNEQFF
>-|TRBJ2-7|TRBV7-9|12
CASTGGSYEQYF
>-|TRBJ2-7|TRBV5-4|13
CASSLGSSYEQYF
>TRBD2|TRBJ2-1|TRBV11-2|17
CASSLGTSGRHGKEQFF
>-|TRBJ2-1|TRBV15|12
CATRGGGSEQFF
>-|TRBJ2-4|TRBV7-9|16
CASSLAPGYLDNIQYF
>-|TRBJ2-7|TRBV27|13
CASSLRQGYEQYF
>TRBD1|TRBJ2-7|TRBV28|14
CASSYRQGDVEQYF
>-|TRBJ1-2|TRBV15|18
CATSRDGGDYSTNYGYTF
>-|TRBJ2-3|TRBV15|12
CATSRGMDTQYF
>-|TRBJ2-1|TRBV4-1|15
CASSQWEDHYNEQFF
>-|TRBJ2-7|TRBV27|14
CASSPPGRTDEQYF
>-|TRBJ2-1|TRBV5-6|13
CASSLGSGDEQFF
>TRBD1|TRBJ1-1|TRBV27|15
CASSHYSTGSTEAFF
>TRBD2|TRBJ2-3|TRBV30|14
CAWSSSGSADTQYF
>-|TRBJ2-7|TRBV10-3|13
CAISHRDVYEQYF
>-|TRBJ2-7|TRBV27|11
CASNLGGEQYF
>-|TRBJ1-4|TRBV16|16
CASSSRGRGTNEKLFF
>TRBD2|TRBJ2-7|TRBV15|16
CATSASSGRTLYEQYF
>-|TRBJ2-1|TRBV7-9|13
CASSNLGDSEQFF
>TRBD2|TRBJ2-7|TRBV7-6|16
CASSPGTSGPHYEQYF
>TRBD1|TRBJ2-7|TRBV27|14
CASRITGVGYEQYF
>TRBD1|TRBJ2-3|TRBV13|16
CASSHSGQRLTDTQYF
>-|TRBJ1-1|TRBV27|12
CASTRGNTEAFF
>TRBD1|TRBJ1-3|TRBV9|15
CASSVSATGINTIYF
>TRBD2|TRBJ2-1|TRBV5-4|13
CASRTGGGNEQFF
>-|TRBJ2-1|TRBV6-1|16
CASSEDGRVPYNEQFF
>TRBD2|TRBJ2-7|TRBV28|19
CASSFAGSGSLAGGYEQYF
>-|TRBJ1-2|TRBV9|14
CASSVGMGDAGYTF
>TRBD1|TRBJ2-7|TRBV7-9|13
CASSGTGDYEQYF
>-|TRBJ2-5|TRBV7-9|13
CASSKTIEETQYF
>TRBD1|TRBJ1-1|TRBV5-1|14
CASSWGQGDTEAFF
>TRBD2|TRBJ2-7|TRBV6-6|14
CASSLSGSPYEQYF
>TRBD1|TRBJ1-1|TRBV6-5|13
CASSYDRGRGAFF
>-|TRBJ2-1|TRBV10-3|13
CAISETSYNEQFF
>-|TRBJ2-1|TRBV9|18
CASSSFYRNDSSYNEQFF
>TRBD2|TRBJ2-1|TRBV7-9|15
CASSPTSGPYNEQFF
>-|TRBJ2-1|TRBV9|12
CASSVGLDEQFF